There are a few counts of the clone carrying this T cell receptor (beta chain). What it recognizes is unknown. The data were taken from a study of cytomegalovirus exposure and HLA in healthy donors. For the study at large: There were 75 million to 95 million unique TCRs (from HLA-typed donors) in an early data release. Across under 450 genotyped donors, around 82% landed in the Caucasian-associated ancestry cluster. Regarding the study as a whole: Some public TCRs appeared in many individuals, while most sequences were rare.

The PCR contained 60 Vbeta and 13 Jbeta primers. Produced via immunoSEQ multiplex PCR; TCRdb's table is partial and in-frame only. The sample has approximately 50,000 clones; over 75% are singletons. Germline CDR1 LNHDA, CDR2 SQIVND (reference sequence). This CDR3 has 16 residues. Trimming at V came to 2 bases and at J to 4 bases, leaving 9 bases not matched to a gene. Sequencing used PBMCs. The clonotype originates from a boy younger than 18 in good health and CMV-seropositive. The chain links TRBV19 to TRBJ2-5, with TRBD2 matching 8 bases. CDR3 DNA: TGTGCCAGTAGTATAAGCGGGGGATATGGGGGAGAGACCCAGTACTTC. It yields the protein CASSISGGYGGETQYF.